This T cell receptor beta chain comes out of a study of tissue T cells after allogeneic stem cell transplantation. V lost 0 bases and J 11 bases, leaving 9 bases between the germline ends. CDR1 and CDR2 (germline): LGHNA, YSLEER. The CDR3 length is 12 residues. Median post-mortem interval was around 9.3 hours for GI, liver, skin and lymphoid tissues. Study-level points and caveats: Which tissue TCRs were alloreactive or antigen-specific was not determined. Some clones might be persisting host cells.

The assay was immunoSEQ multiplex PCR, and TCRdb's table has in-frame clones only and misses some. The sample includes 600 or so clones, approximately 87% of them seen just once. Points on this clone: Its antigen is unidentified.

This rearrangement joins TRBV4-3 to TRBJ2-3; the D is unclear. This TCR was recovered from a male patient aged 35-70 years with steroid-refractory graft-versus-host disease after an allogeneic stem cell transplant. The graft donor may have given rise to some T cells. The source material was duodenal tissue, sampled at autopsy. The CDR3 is CASSQDRLQQYF. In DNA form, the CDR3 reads TGCGCCAGCAGCCAAGATCGGCTGCAGCAGTATTTT.